The 11 T cell receptor beta chains reported below all come from one sample, sequenced in a study of Graves' ophthalmopathy and Graves' hyperthyroidism listed by TCRdb under 2018. Sequencing relied on an Illumina HiSeq 2000. TCR beta CDR3 regions were amplified from RNA transcripts for repertoire sequencing. The first round was an RT-PCR using HTBI primers with the Qiagen OneStep RT-PCR kit, and this first round was followed by a second-round multiplex PCR, then size selection and purification. The public sequencing data were trimmed at Q25 with fastp and processed into clonotypes with MiXCR by TCRdb, which kept only in-frame beta chains. CDR3 protein sequences are deduplicated, and each keeps its most common genes and DNA. This sample lists some 1.1 million distinct CDR3 sequences; about 40% were detected once. 11% of the sample lies in the top ten. Sample: peripheral blood or thyroid tissue (not recorded which). These TCRs come from an adult man with Graves' hyperthyroidism.

The chain recombines TRBV29-1 with TRBJ2-5; D is perhaps TRBD1 or TRBD2 (5 bases each). Per the germline V gene, CDR1 is SQVTM and CDR2 is ANQGSEA. The CDR3 has 12 amino acids. V gave up 8 bases and J gave up 4 bases, with 14 bases separating them. Here the CDR3 reads CSSVGDRETQYF. In DNA form, the CDR3 reads TGCAGCAGTGTAGGGGACCGAGAGACCCAGTACTTC.

This clonotype showed up many times. The chain links TRBV6-2 or TRBV6-3 to TRBJ2-5; 9 nucleotides line up with TRBD2. Germline CDR1 MNHEY, CDR2 SVGEGT. With V trimmed by 6 bases and J by 5 bases, 13 bases remained unmatched. This CDR3 spans 16 amino acids. CDR3 amino acids: CASRTGLLAGMETQYF. For the CDR3, the DNA is TGTGCCAGCAGGACAGGACTACTAGCGGGCATGGAGACCCAGTACTTC.

Concerning this clonotype itself: One base away lies a much larger clone, so this may be a sequencing read error. The chain carries TRBV11-2 and TRBJ2-7; 8 bases are a match to TRBD1. CDR1 SGHAT and CDR2 FQNNGV come from the germline V gene. The CDR3 extends over 17 amino acids. DNA for the CDR3: TGTGCCAGCAGCTTAGGTCGATTTTGGACAGGGTCCTCCGAGCAGTACTTC. Its translation: CASSLGRFWTGSSEQYF.

The chain joins TRBV29-1 to TRBJ1-3, with D hard to call. Germline V gene data show CDR1 as SQVTM and CDR2 as ANQGSEA. With 3 bases removed from V and 0 bases from J, the gap between germline ends came to 15 bases. CDR3 size: 16 residues. The CDR3: CSVDLAGTSSGNTIYF. In nucleotides, the CDR3 is TGCAGCGTTGATCTAGCGGGAACGAGCTCTGGAAACACCATATATTTT.

The V gene is TRBV9, the J gene TRBJ2-2; the match to TRBD2 covers 8 bases. Germline assignment: CDR1 SGDLS and CDR2 YYNGEE. V trimming: 4 bases; J trimming: 7 bases; junction bases outside the gene matches: 12. The CDR3 consists of 16 residues. The DNA of the CDR3 is TGTGCCAGCAGCATGGACCCCCGACGGGAGGGCGGGGAGCTGTTTTTT. It specifies CASSMDPRREGGELFF. Looking up the rest from reference TRBV9 and TRBJ2-2 gives the full variable domain: DSGVTQTPKHLITATGQRVTLRCSPRSGDLSVYWYQQSLDQGLQFLIQYYNGEERAKGNILERFSAQQFPDLHSELNLSSLELGDSALYFCASSMDPRREGGELFFGEGSRLTVL.

This clonotype was observed at least ten times. V is TRBV10-3 and J is TRBJ1-5; TRBD1 agrees at 10 bases. J lost 7 bases, V lost 6 bases, and 9 bases had no gene match. The CDR3 has 15 residues. Germline CDR1 and CDR2: ENHRY and SYGVKD. This CDR3 reads CAISQGTGDFQPQHF. The CDR3, as DNA: TGTGCCATCAGCCAAGGGACAGGGGACTTCCAGCCCCAGCATTTT.

The chain is built from TRBV30 and TRBJ2-7; 7 positions agree with TRBD1. In germline, CDR1 is GTSNPN, CDR2 SVGIG (reference sequence). Losses at the gene ends were 4 bases for V and 4 bases for J; bases not matched to a gene: 7. The CDR3 is 13 amino acids. CDR3 amino acids: CAWIRTGEYEQYF. CDR3 DNA: TGTGCCTGGATACGAACAGGGGAGTACGAGCAGTACTTC.

This clonotype was picked up one time. The J gene is TRBJ1-2, the V gene TRBV15; TRBD1 aligns across 12 bases. The ends lost 10 bases at V and 8 bases at J; junction bases unmatched: 14. Germline CDR1 reads LNHNV; CDR2 reads YYDKDF (reference sequence). The CDR3 is 15 residues long. Here the CDR3 reads CASSLGTGGARGYTF. The DNA for the CDR3 is TGTGCCAGCAGTTTAGGGACAGGGGGCGCGAGGGGCTACACCTTC. Full variable domain (remainder filled in from reference TRBV15 and TRBJ1-2): DAMVIQNPRYQVTQFGKPVTLSCSQTLNHNVMYWYQQKSSQAPKLLFHYYDKDFNNEADTPDNFQSRRPNTSFCFLDIRSPGLGDTAMYLCASSLGTGGARGYTFGSGTRLTVV.

This clonotype was seen at least ten times. V and J are TRBV11-2 and TRBJ2-5, with D perhaps TRBD2 (7 bases). Germline CDR1 is SGHAT and CDR2 is FQNNGV. The CDR3 sequence is 15 residues long. Trimming removed 4 bases from V and 8 bases from J, with 20 bases in between. The CDR3 coding sequence is TGTGCCAGCAGCTATCGCGGGGGCGATAAGGAAACCCAGTACTTC. Encoded protein: CASSYRGGDKETQYF.

DNA for the CDR3: TGTGCCAGCCCTGGCGCGGGAGGGCCAACCGGGGAGCAGTACTTC. Translation: CASPGAGGPTGEQYF. This chain links TRBV7-9 with TRBJ2-7, with TRBD2 matching 9 bases. After removal of 8 bases from V and 7 bases from J, the junction contained 15 bases not matched to a gene. Germline V CDR1 and CDR2: SEHNR, FQNEAQ (reference sequence). This CDR3 is 15 amino acids long.

At least ten counts were recorded for this clonotype. At one boundary the junction diverges from the germline segment, which might be a read error. The CDR3 DNA follows: TGTGCCAGCAGCTTAGGGGGACTTAAAGAGACCCAGTACTTC. Its translation is CASSLGGLKETQYF. The chain employs TRBV12-3 or TRBV12-4 and TRBJ2-5; D could derive from TRBD1 or TRBD2 (6 bases each). The CDR3 is 14 amino acids.